The 15 T cell receptor beta chains below come from one sample, sequenced in a study of T cell responses to AZD1222 COVID-19 vaccine. The method was immunoSEQ multiplex PCR; TCRdb's version includes in-frame clones alone and lacks a portion of them. The repertoire holds about 97,000 clones, 85% to 90% seen once, with 7.5% in the top ten. Sequencing used peripheral blood, obtained on day 0 of AZD1222 vaccination. Every receptor here comes from an adult in good health.

The genes are TRBV29-1 and TRBJ2-1; TRBD1 aligns across 7 bases. This CDR3 has 14 amino acids. Germline V gene sequence: CDR1 SQVTM, CDR2 ANQGSEA. The J segment lost 3 bases and the V segment lost 3 bases, leaving 5 bases of the junction unmatched. CDR3: CSVEAGGGYNEQFF. In DNA, the CDR3 is TGCAGCGTTGAGGCAGGGGGTGGCTACAATGAGCAGTTCTTC.

This chain joins TRBV6-1 and TRBJ1-3; D gene unclear. Looked up from germline, CDR1 is MNHNS and CDR2 is SASEGT. Trimming left V 2 bases short and J 1 base short, with 15 bases between. This CDR3 has 17 residues. This CDR3 is CASSERRVTGSGNTIYF. As DNA, the CDR3 is TGTGCCAGCAGTGAAAGGAGGGTAACCGGGTCTGGAAACACCATATATTTT.

The chain couples TRBV7-6 to TRBJ2-5; 8 positions agree with TRBD2. The CDR3 totals 15 residues. V lost 1 base, J lost 4 bases, and 5 bases stayed unmatched. Germline CDR1 reads SGHVS; CDR2 reads FNYEAQ. The CDR3 region is CASSLEVAGRETQYF. The CDR3 DNA sequence: TGTGCCAGCAGCTTAGAGGTAGCGGGGAGAGAGACCCAGTACTTC. The whole variable domain, remainder taken from reference TRBV7-6 and TRBJ2-5, is GAGVSQSPRYKVTKRGQDVALRCDPISGHVSLYWYRQALGQGPEFLTYFNYEAQQDKSGLPNDRFSAERPEGSISTLTIQRTEQRDSAMYRCASSLEVAGRETQYFGPGTRLLVL.

The rearrangement links TRBV7-2 to TRBJ2-2; D is ambiguous. V was trimmed by 3 bases and J by 4 bases, leaving 9 bases between them. This CDR3 has 14 residues. The germline gives CDR1 SGHTA, CDR2 FQGNSA. Written as DNA, the CDR3 is TGTGCCAGCAGCTTCCGACTGGGCACCGGGGAGCTGTTTTTT. Translated: CASSFRLGTGELFF.

The chain joins TRBV15 to TRBJ2-1, with a possible D match to TRBD1 (5 bases). The V and J ends lost 0 bases and 3 bases respectively, with 15 bases between them. This CDR3 contains 17 residues. The germline gives CDR1 LNHNV, CDR2 YYDKDF (reference sequence). This CDR3 is CATSRDRDSRNYNEQFF. The CDR3 coding sequence is TGTGCCACCAGCAGAGACCGAGACAGCCGGAACTACAATGAGCAGTTCTTC.

This clone was found once. The DNA for the CDR3 is TGTGCCAGTAGTATGGGGACAGGGGGCGTTCAGCCCCAGCATTTT. Translation: CASSMGTGGVQPQHF. The chain uses TRBV19 and TRBJ1-5, with 12 bases matching TRBD1. The CDR3 spans 15 residues. The germline V gene encodes CDR1 LNHDA and CDR2 SQIVND (reference sequence). V trimming: 3 bases; J trimming: 6 bases; junction bases outside the gene matches: 3.

The chain uses TRBV5-4 and TRBJ2-6, with D tentatively TRBD1 or TRBD2 (5 bases each). CDR3 length: 17 amino acids. Per the germline V gene, CDR1 is SGHNT and CDR2 is YYREEE (reference sequence). V lost 2 bases and J 0 bases, leaving 12 bases between the germline ends. CDR3 sequence: CASSFGGRSSGANVLTF. As DNA, the CDR3 is TGTGCCAGCAGCTTTGGGGGTAGGAGCTCTGGGGCCAACGTCCTGACTTTC. Full variable domain (missing parts from reference TRBV5-4 and TRBJ2-6): ETGVTQSPTHLIKTRGQQVTLRCSSQSGHNTVSWYQQALGQGPQFIFQYYREEENGRGNFPPRFSGLQFPNYSSELNVNALELDDSALYLCASSFGGRSSGANVLTFGAGSRLTVL.

The chain has TRBV7-9 and TRBJ1-6; 9 bases are shared with TRBD1. The CDR3 covers 17 residues. Germline V gives CDR1 SEHNR, CDR2 FQNEAQ (reference sequence). The J segment lost 7 bases and the V segment lost 5 bases, leaving 12 bases of the junction unmatched. The CDR3: CASSPSQGQGRNSPLHF. CDR3 coding DNA: TGTGCCAGCAGCCCATCCCAAGGACAGGGGCGGAATTCACCCCTCCACTTT.

This clone appeared once. The rearrangement links TRBV15 to TRBJ1-1, with TRBD1 as a possible D gene (6 bases). The CDR3 is 14 amino acids. V was clipped by 2 bases and J by 7 bases, with 14 bases between them. CDR1 LNHNV and CDR2 YYDKDF come from the germline V gene (reference sequence). CDR3 sequence reads: CATSRKGEGHEAFF. The CDR3 DNA reads TGTGCCACCAGCAGAAAGGGGGAGGGTCATGAAGCTTTCTTT.

The genes are TRBV9 and TRBJ2-7; 13 bases agree with TRBD2. Germline CDR1 and CDR2: SGDLS and YYNGEE. This CDR3 region has 15 residues. The ends lost 4 bases at V and 3 bases at J; junction bases unmatched: 4. This chain's CDR3 is CASSPGLAGVYEQYF. The CDR3 DNA is TGTGCCAGCAGCCCAGGACTAGCGGGAGTCTACGAGCAGTACTTC.

This sequence joins TRBV21-1 and TRBJ1-5; TRBD1, the D gene given by the table, was not confirmed from the DNA. TRBV21-1 is designated a pseudogene. This CDR3 contains 16 residues. The CDR3 spells CASRKGQHYSNQPQHF. In nucleotides, the CDR3 is TGTGCCAGCAGAAAGGGACAGCATTATAGCAATCAGCCCCAGCATTTT.

This chain joins TRBV28 and TRBJ1-2; 9 bases are a match to TRBD1. Germline CDR1 reads MDHEN; CDR2 reads SYDVKM. CDR3 length: 14 residues. Losses at the gene ends were 5 bases for V and 4 bases for J; bases not matched to a gene: 5. The CDR3 DNA is TGTGCCAGCAGTGAGGGGACAGGGAGCTATGGCTACACCTTC. Translation: CASSEGTGSYGYTF.

V usage is TRBV9 and J usage is TRBJ1-6; D is ambiguous. Germline lookup yields CDR1 SGDLS and CDR2 YYNGEE. This CDR3 comprises 16 residues. The V end was cut by 1 base, the J end by 5 bases, with 13 bases between. CDR3 DNA sequence: TGTGCCAGCAGCGTACAAAGCCAGCTAGATAATTCACCCCTCCACTTT. Translating it yields CASSVQSQLDNSPLHF.

The rearrangement joins TRBV5-4 to TRBJ2-2; TRBD2 is a possible D gene (5 bases). The CDR3 covers 18 residues. Per germline, CDR1 SGHNT and CDR2 YYREEE (reference sequence). V dropped 1 base and J dropped 0 bases, with 16 bases sitting between them. The CDR3 loop reads CASSLWAGAAPNTGELFF. The CDR3 nucleotides are TGTGCCAGCAGCTTGTGGGCCGGAGCGGCGCCGAACACCGGGGAGCTGTTTTTT.

The J gene is TRBJ2-7, the V gene TRBV7-9; 8 bases map to TRBD1. Germline V gene data show CDR1 as SEHNR and CDR2 as FQNEAQ (reference sequence). The CDR3 spans 15 residues. The trim removed 5 bases at V and 0 bases at J, leaving 6 bases unmatched. The CDR3 reads CASSGQGGTSYEQYF. The DNA of the CDR3 is TGTGCCAGCAGCGGACAGGGAGGTACCTCCTACGAGCAGTACTTC.